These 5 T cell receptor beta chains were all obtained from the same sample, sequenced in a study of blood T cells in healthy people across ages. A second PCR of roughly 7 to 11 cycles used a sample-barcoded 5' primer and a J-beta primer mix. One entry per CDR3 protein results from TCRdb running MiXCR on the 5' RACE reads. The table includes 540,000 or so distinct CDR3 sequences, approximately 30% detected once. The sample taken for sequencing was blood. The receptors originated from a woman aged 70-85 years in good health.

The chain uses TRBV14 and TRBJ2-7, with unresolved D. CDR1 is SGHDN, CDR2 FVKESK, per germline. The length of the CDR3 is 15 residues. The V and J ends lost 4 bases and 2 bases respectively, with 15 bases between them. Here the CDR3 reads CASSPTDFRTYEQYF. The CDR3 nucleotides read TGTGCCAGCAGCCCGACGGATTTCCGTACCTACGAGCAGTACTTC.

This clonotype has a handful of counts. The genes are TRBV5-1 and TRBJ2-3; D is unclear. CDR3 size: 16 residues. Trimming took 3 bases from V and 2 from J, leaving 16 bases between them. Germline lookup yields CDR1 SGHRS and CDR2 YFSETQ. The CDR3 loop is CASSSARQRNTDTQYF. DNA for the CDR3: TGCGCCAGCAGCTCCGCACGACAAAGGAACACAGATACGCAGTATTTT. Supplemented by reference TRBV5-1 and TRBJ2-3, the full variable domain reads KAGVTQTPRYLIKTRGQQVTLSCSPISGHRSVSWYQQTPGQGLQFLFEYFSETQRNKGNFPGRFSGRQFSNSRSEMNVSTLELGDSALYLCASSSARQRNTDTQYFGPGTRLTVL.

The DNA of the CDR3 is TGTGCCAGCAGCCCCCAAGGGGGTTGGATCACTGAAGCTTTCTTT. Protein product: CASSPQGGWITEAFF. The V call is TRBV7-9, the J call TRBJ1-1; possible D gene TRBD1, 6 bases. Trimming removed 5 bases from V and 4 bases from J, with 17 bases in between. CDR3 length: 15 residues. Germline assignment: CDR1 SEHNR and CDR2 FQNEAQ (reference sequence).

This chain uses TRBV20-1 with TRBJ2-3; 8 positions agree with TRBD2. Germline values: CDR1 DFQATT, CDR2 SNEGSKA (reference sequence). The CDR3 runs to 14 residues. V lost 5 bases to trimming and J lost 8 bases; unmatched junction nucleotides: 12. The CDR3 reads CSAPGSGGPGTQYF. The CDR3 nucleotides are TGCAGTGCTCCGGGGAGCGGGGGCCCCGGTACGCAGTATTTT.

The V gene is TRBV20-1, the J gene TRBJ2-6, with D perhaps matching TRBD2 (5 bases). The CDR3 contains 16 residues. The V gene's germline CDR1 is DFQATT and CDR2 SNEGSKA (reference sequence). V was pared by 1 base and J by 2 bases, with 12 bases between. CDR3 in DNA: TGCAGTGCTAGAGGCTTACTAGTTGCTGGGGCCAACGTCCTGACTTTC. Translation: CSARGLLVAGANVLTF.